This TCR beta chain was sequenced during a study of cytomegalovirus exposure and HLA in healthy donors. General study findings and limits: Reportedly, cytomegalovirus status was diagnosed with high sensitivity and specificity.

Of note for this clone: Its target is unknown.

The CDR3 consists of 13 residues. The V gene's germline CDR1 is LNHDA and CDR2 SQIVND (reference sequence). V was clipped by 4 bases and J by 3 bases, with 10 bases between them. Here immunoSEQ multiplex PCR was the method, and the copy in TCRdb shows in-frame clones only, minus some. This sample has more than 120,000 clones, with around nine tenths found just once. Donors were drawn from the approximately 120-subject validation cohort, separate from the approximately 700-subject first cohort. Sequences were obtained from PBMCs. This receptor was taken from a young man in good health and CMV-seropositive. The chain joins TRBV19 to TRBJ2-7; D might be TRBD1 (5 bases). CDR3 residues: CASSSLGVYEQYF. The DNA of the CDR3 is TGTGCCAGTAGTAGTTTAGGGGTCTACGAGCAGTACTTC.